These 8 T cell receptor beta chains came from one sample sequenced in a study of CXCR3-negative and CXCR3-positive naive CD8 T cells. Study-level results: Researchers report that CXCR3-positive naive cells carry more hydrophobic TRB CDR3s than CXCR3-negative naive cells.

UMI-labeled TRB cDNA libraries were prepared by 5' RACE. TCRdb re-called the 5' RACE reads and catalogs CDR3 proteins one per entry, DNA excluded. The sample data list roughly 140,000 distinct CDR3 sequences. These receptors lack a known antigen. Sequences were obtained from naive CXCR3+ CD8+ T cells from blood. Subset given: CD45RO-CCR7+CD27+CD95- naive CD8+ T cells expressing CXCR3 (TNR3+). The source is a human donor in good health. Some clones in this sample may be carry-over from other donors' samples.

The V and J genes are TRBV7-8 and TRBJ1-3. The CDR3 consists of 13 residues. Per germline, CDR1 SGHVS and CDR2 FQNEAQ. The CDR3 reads CASNPGSGNTIYF.

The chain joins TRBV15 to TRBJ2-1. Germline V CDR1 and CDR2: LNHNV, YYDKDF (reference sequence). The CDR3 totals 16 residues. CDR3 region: CATSRVPRESYNEQFF.

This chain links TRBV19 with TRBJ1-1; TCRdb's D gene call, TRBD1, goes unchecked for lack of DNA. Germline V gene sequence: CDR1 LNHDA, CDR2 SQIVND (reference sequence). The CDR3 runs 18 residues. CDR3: CASSIAPGTGGRNTEAFF.

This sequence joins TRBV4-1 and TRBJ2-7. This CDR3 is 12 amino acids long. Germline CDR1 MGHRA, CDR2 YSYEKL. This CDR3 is CASSQGSREQYF.

The CDR3 loop reads CSARDPTGTYEQYF. The chain uses TRBV20-1 and TRBJ2-7; absent DNA, TCRdb's TRBD1 call cannot be checked. The CDR3 contains 14 residues. Looked up from germline, CDR1 is DFQATT and CDR2 is SNEGSKA (reference sequence).

This CDR3 reads CASSDQGVHEQYF. V usage is TRBV25-1 and J usage is TRBJ2-7. From germline, CDR1 is MGHDK and CDR2 SYGVNS. The CDR3 totals 13 residues.

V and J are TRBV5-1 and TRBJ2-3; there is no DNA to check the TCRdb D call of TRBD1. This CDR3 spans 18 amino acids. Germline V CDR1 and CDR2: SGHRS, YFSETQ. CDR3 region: CASRSGTGDSWSTDTQYF. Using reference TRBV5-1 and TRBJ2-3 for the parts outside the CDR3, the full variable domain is KAGVTQTPRYLIKTRGQQVTLSCSPISGHRSVSWYQQTPGQGLQFLFEYFSETQRNKGNFPGRFSGRQFSNSRSEMNVSTLELGDSALYLCASRSGTGDSWSTDTQYFGPGTRLTVL.

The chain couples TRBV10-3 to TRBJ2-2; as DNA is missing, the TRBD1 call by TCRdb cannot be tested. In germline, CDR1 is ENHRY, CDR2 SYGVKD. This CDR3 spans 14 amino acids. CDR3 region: CAIRGQMNTGELFF.